A selection of T cell receptor beta chains follows, all from one sample in a study of read filtering for tumor transcriptome and immune sequencing. One entry per CDR3 protein results from TCRdb running MiXCR on the reads. The table shows under 50,000 distinct CDR3 sequences, with roughly 13% occurring only once. Sequenced material: a population of CD138-negative cells sorted from bone marrow. The receptors come from a donor aged 40 or over with multiple myeloma. CDR3s include the opening cysteine and the closing phenylalanine or tryptophan. The order of the fields is clone size, J gene, CDR3 length, V gene, D gene, CDR3 DNA, CDR3 protein. The D gene is left open where the match is weak. Size tells how often a clone was seen (once, few, many) or the class of an expanded clone, and some rows leave it out.

abundance: many
j_gene: TRBJ1-1
len: 14
v_gene: TRBV29-1
d_gene: .
CDR3nt: TGCAGCGTAGACTCGGGACTGCAGAACACTGAAGCTTTCTTT
CDR3aa: CSVDSGLQNTEAFF

abundance: many
j_gene: TRBJ2-7
len: 15
v_gene: TRBV20-1
d_gene: TRBD1
CDR3nt: TGCAGTGCTTACTCCGGGACAGGGAACTCCTACGAGCAGTACTTC
CDR3aa: CSAYSGTGNSYEQYF

abundance: .
j_gene: TRBJ1-5
len: 15
v_gene: TRBV6-1
d_gene: .
CDR3nt: TGTGCCAGCAGTGAAGGGGTCGCTAGCGATCAGCCCCAGCATTTT
CDR3aa: CASSEGVASDQPQHF

abundance: many
j_gene: TRBJ2-2
len: 16
v_gene: TRBV5-1
d_gene: TRBD1
CDR3nt: TGCGCCAGCAGCGTGGGACAGGGGGCGAGAACCGGGGAGCTGTTTTTT
CDR3aa: CASSVGQGARTGELFF

abundance: medium-sized
j_gene: TRBJ2-5
len: 14
v_gene: TRBV2
d_gene: .
CDR3nt: TGTGCCAGCAGTGAAAGTAGGGTGGGGGAGACCCAGTACTTC
CDR3aa: CASSESRVGETQYF

abundance: many
j_gene: TRBJ2-6
len: 13
v_gene: TRBV29-1
d_gene: .
CDR3nt: TGCAGCGTTGCAGGGGTTGGGGCCAACGTCCTGACTTTC
CDR3aa: CSVAGVGANVLTF

abundance: many
j_gene: TRBJ1-6
len: 18
v_gene: TRBV4-1
d_gene: TRBD1
CDR3nt: TGCGCCAGCAGCTCGCGCCCGGGACAGGTATCCTCAAATTCACCCCTCCACTTT
CDR3aa: CASSSRPGQVSSNSPLHF

abundance: many
j_gene: TRBJ1-2
len: 15
v_gene: TRBV7-9
d_gene: .
CDR3nt: TGTGCCAGCAGCTTAGCGGGTAGAGAGGGCTATGGCTACACCTTC
CDR3aa: CASSLAGREGYGYTF

abundance: many
j_gene: TRBJ1-5
len: 13
v_gene: TRBV20-1
d_gene: .
CDR3nt: TGCAGTGCTAGCGCAGGGCCTAATCAGCCCCAGCATTTT
CDR3aa: CSASAGPNQPQHF

abundance: many
j_gene: TRBJ1-5
len: 14
v_gene: TRBV20-1
d_gene: .
CDR3nt: TGCAGTGCTAGAGATAGGCGGAGCAATCAGCCCCAGCATTTT
CDR3aa: CSARDRRSNQPQHF

abundance: many
j_gene: TRBJ2-1
len: 13
v_gene: TRBV12-3/TRBV12-4
d_gene: .
CDR3nt: TGTGCCAGCAGTTTCGGTCTAGACAATGAGCAGTTCTTC
CDR3aa: CASSFGLDNEQFF

abundance: .
j_gene: TRBJ2-3
len: 18
v_gene: TRBV4-2
d_gene: .
CDR3nt: TGTGCCAGCAGCCAAGATAGGGCGGGGACGTCTAGCACAGATACGCAGTATTTT
CDR3aa: CASSQDRAGTSSTDTQYF

abundance: .
j_gene: TRBJ1-5
len: 13
v_gene: TRBV25-1
d_gene: .
CDR3nt: TGTGCCAGCAGTCTGAGAAATAATCAGCCCCAGCATTTT
CDR3aa: CASSLRNNQPQHF

abundance: many
j_gene: TRBJ1-6
len: 13
v_gene: TRBV20-1
d_gene: .
CDR3nt: TGCAGTGCTATGGACAGCACTAATTCACCCCTCCACTTT
CDR3aa: CSAMDSTNSPLHF

abundance: many
j_gene: TRBJ2-3
len: 14
v_gene: TRBV7-9
d_gene: TRBD1
CDR3nt: TGTGCCAGCAGCTTAACAGGGGGAGGAGATACGCAGTATTTT
CDR3aa: CASSLTGGGDTQYF

abundance: many
j_gene: TRBJ2-7
len: 13
v_gene: TRBV7-3
d_gene: .
CDR3nt: TGTGCCAGCAGACTAGGACCCACCTACGAGCAGTACTTC
CDR3aa: CASRLGPTYEQYF

abundance: many
j_gene: TRBJ2-6
len: 14
v_gene: TRBV29-1
d_gene: TRBD1
CDR3nt: TGCAGCGTGACAGGGGGTACTGGGGCCAACGTCCTGACTTTC
CDR3aa: CSVTGGTGANVLTF

abundance: few
j_gene: TRBJ2-1
len: 15
v_gene: TRBV20-1
d_gene: TRBD2
CDR3nt: TGCAGTGCTAGAACCGGGACTACCGGGAGGAATGAGCAGTTCTTC
CDR3aa: CSARTGTTGRNEQFF

abundance: many
j_gene: TRBJ1-1
len: 10
v_gene: TRBV20-1
d_gene: .
CDR3nt: TGCAGTGCTAGAGTCACTGAAGCTTTCTTT
CDR3aa: CSARVTEAFF

abundance: many
j_gene: TRBJ2-2
len: 14
v_gene: TRBV7-3
d_gene: .
CDR3nt: TGTGCCAGCAGCCCAAGTCGCGGCACCGGGGAGCTGTTTTTT
CDR3aa: CASSPSRGTGELFF

abundance: many
j_gene: TRBJ2-3
len: 13
v_gene: TRBV10-3
d_gene: .
CDR3nt: TGTGCCATCAGTGAAAGCGAGAAAGATACGCAGTATTTT
CDR3aa: CAISESEKDTQYF

abundance: many
j_gene: TRBJ1-1
len: 14
v_gene: TRBV20-1
d_gene: TRBD1
CDR3nt: TGCAGTGTTAGAGTATCCAGGGGGCTCACTGAAGCTTTCTTT
CDR3aa: CSVRVSRGLTEAFF

abundance: many
j_gene: TRBJ2-3
len: 15
v_gene: TRBV7-2
d_gene: TRBD2
CDR3nt: TGTGCCAGCAGCTTAACTAGCGGGAGCGGGGATACGCAGTATTTT
CDR3aa: CASSLTSGSGDTQYF